A few counts support the clone carrying this T cell receptor beta chain. As yet, its antigen is unknown. This CDR3 comprises 18 residues. Stimulus-free culture yielded autoproliferating CFSE-dim and non-proliferating CFSE-high T cells, each sequenced separately. Pooled replicate wells came from about 5x10^7 CFSE-labeled PBMCs cultured roughly seven days without stimulus. CFSE at around 0.51 uM labeled the PBMCs, which were then cultured unstimulated. These data originate in a study of memory B cells and T cells in multiple sclerosis. Findings and limits, study-wide: Compartments had unequal clone-set sizes, affecting shared clonotype counts.

Produced via immunoSEQ multiplex PCR; TCRdb's table is partial and in-frame only. Of 30,000 to 40,000 clones listed, around 88% are singletons. The V gene is TRBV21-1, the J gene TRBJ2-6; no DNA check was done on the table's D call, TRBD2. TRBV21-1 is reported as a pseudogene. The clonotype was recovered from a human donor with multiple sclerosis. Sequencing input: PBMCs from blood kept in culture. The CDR3 protein is CASSPGGAIPAGANVLTF. In DNA, the CDR3 is TGTGCCAGCAGCCCTGGCGGGGCTATCCCGGCGGGGGCCAACGTCCTGACTTTC.